This T cell receptor (beta chain) originates from a study of shared clonotypes between healthy human individuals. The length of the CDR3 is 16 residues. Trimming took 0 bases from V and 9 from J, leaving 18 bases between them. Germline V CDR1 and CDR2: ENHRY, SYGVKD. Unsorted PBMCs provided DNA that was sequenced on ten immunoSEQ deep assay plates. Here immunoSEQ multiplex PCR was the method, and the copy in TCRdb shows in-frame clones only, minus some. This table holds some 500,000 clones, about 74% found once. Sequencing used PBMCs. This sequence originates from a woman between 40 and 50 years old in good health. Some clones in this sample may be carry-over from other donors' samples. The chain carries TRBV10-3 and TRBJ2-1, with D tentatively TRBD1 or TRBD2 (5 bases each). CDR3 sequence: CAISESLGDPPGEQFF. Written as DNA, the CDR3 is TGTGCCATCAGTGAGTCGCTTGGGGACCCACCGGGTGAGCAGTTCTTC.